Listed below are T cell receptor beta chains from one sample, sequenced in a study of cytomegalovirus exposure and HLA in healthy donors. Measured with immunoSEQ multiplex PCR; TCRdb has only the in-frame clones, and not every one. The table includes about 150,000 clones, 70% to 85% detected once. The sequenced material came from PBMCs. Source of these receptors: a woman under 40 in good health and CMV-seropositive. Each CDR3 is given without its conserved first and last residue.

J gene: TRBJ2-1; V gene: TRBV12-2; CDR3 protein: ASRPRTSGSMQF
J gene: TRBJ1-2; V gene: TRBV5-4; CDR3 protein: ASSPGSLSYT
J gene: TRBJ2-4; V gene: TRBV7-9; CDR3 protein: ASSPVAGAKNIQY
J gene: TRBJ2-3; V gene: TRBV28; CDR3 protein: ASSVTLRGTDTQY
J gene: TRBJ2-2; V gene: TRBV18; CDR3 protein: ASSQDRNTGELF
J gene: TRBJ2-7; V gene: TRBV19; CDR3 protein: ASRSNQGTYEQY
J gene: TRBJ2-1; V gene: TRBV7-2; CDR3 protein: ASSLGGWREGPGEQF
J gene: TRBJ2-5; V gene: TRBV12-5; CDR3 protein: ASGLAPPSGSVLETQY
J gene: TRBJ1-3; V gene: TRBV5-1; CDR3 protein: ASSPTLGNTIY
J gene: TRBJ1-1; V gene: TRBV6-1; CDR3 protein: ATGRGIGTEAF
J gene: TRBJ2-7; V gene: TRBV10-3; CDR3 protein: AIRVGGNYEQY
J gene: TRBJ1-5; V gene: TRBV19; CDR3 protein: ASSIRGRDQPQH
J gene: TRBJ2-1; V gene: TRBV10-1; CDR3 protein: ASTDRTSDDEQF
J gene: TRBJ2-2; V gene: TRBV2; CDR3 protein: ATNRGLAGELF
J gene: TRBJ2-2; V gene: TRBV5-6; CDR3 protein: ASSLVGRATGELF
J gene: TRBJ2-2; V gene: TRBV19; CDR3 protein: ASSIGGANTGELF
J gene: TRBJ1-2; V gene: TRBV6-5; CDR3 protein: ASTNRGDNYGYT